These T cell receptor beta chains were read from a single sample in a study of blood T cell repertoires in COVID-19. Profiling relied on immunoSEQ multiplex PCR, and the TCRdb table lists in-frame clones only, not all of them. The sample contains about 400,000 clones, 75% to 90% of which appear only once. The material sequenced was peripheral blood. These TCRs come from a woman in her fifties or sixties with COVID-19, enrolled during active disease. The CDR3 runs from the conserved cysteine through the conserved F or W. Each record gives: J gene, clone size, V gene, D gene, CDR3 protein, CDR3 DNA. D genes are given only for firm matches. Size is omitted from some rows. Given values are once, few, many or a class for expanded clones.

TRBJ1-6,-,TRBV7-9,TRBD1,CASSLSDRGAPLHF,TGTGCCAGCAGCTTATCGGACAGGGGCGCACCCCTCCACTTT
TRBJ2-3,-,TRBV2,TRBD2,CASSVPSGGATTDTQYF,TGTGCCAGCAGTGTGCCTAGCGGGGGGGCCACGACAGATACGCAGTATTTT
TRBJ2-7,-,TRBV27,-,CASSANRDSYEQYF,TGTGCCAGCAGTGCTAACCGGGACTCCTACGAGCAGTACTTC
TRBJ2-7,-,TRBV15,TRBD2,CATSPPPERGKEQYF,TGTGCCACCAGCCCACCTCCGGAGCGGGGGAAAGAGCAGTACTTC
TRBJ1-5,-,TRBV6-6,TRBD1,CASSYRQGPSQPQHF,TGTGCCAGCAGTTACCGACAGGGACCAAGTCAGCCCCAGCATTTT
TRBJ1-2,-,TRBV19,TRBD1,CASRHGTGNYGYTF,TGTGCCAGTAGGCACGGGACAGGGAACTATGGCTACACCTTC
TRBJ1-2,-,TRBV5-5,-,CASSQMGRTVTNYGYTF,TGTGCCAGCAGCCAAATGGGGCGGACGGTAACTAACTATGGCTACACCTTC
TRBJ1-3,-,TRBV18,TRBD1,CASSPDRASGNTIYF,TGTGCCAGCTCACCGGACAGGGCCTCTGGAAACACCATATATTTT
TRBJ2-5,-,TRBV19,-,CASRNRDQETQYF,TGTGCCAGCCGAAACAGGGACCAAGAGACCCAGTACTTC
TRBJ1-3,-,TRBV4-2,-,CASSQDAGSSGNTIYF,TGTGCCAGCAGCCAAGATGCCGGGTCCTCTGGAAACACCATATATTTT
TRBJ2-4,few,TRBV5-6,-,CASSLVREGDIQYF,TGTGCCAGCAGCTTGGTACGCGAAGGGGACATTCAGTACTTC
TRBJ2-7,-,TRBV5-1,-,CASSLVSLTYEQYF,TGCGCCAGCAGCTTGGTGTCTCTAACCTACGAGCAGTACTTC
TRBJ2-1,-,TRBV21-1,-,CASSPPGVRVLFF,TGTGCCAGCAGCCCCCCCGGAGTTCGCGTACTCTTCTTC
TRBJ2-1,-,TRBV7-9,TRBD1,CASSHGQGSSYNEQFF,TGTGCCAGCAGCCACGGACAGGGGAGCTCCTACAATGAGCAGTTCTTC
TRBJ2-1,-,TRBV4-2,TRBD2,CASSQTSGGAFNEQFF,TGTGCCAGCAGCCAAACTAGCGGGGGGGCCTTCAATGAGCAGTTCTTC
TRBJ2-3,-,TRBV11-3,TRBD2,CASSPRAGDLPDTQYF,TGTGCCAGCAGCCCGCGGGCGGGGGACCTCCCAGATACGCAGTATTTT
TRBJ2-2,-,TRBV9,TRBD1,CASSGDRGGTGELFF,TGTGCCAGCTCCGGGGACAGGGGGGGCACCGGGGAGCTGTTTTTT
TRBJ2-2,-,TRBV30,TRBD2,CASGGFGELFF,TGTGCCTCCGGGGGGTTCGGGGAGCTGTTTTTT
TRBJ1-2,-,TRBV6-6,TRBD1,CASSPGQALGYTF,TGTGCCAGCAGTCCCGGACAGGCCCTTGGCTACACCTTC
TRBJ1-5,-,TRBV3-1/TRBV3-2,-,CASSQECTRAKGNQPQHF,TGTGCCAGCAGCCAAGAATGTACCAGGGCAAAGGGCAATCAGCCCCAGCATTTT
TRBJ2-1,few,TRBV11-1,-,CASSFLRGPYNEQFF,TGTGCCAGCAGCTTTCTCAGGGGACCCTACAATGAGCAGTTCTTC
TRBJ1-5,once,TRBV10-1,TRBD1,CVSAGTVYNQPQHF,TGCGTCAGCGCCGGGACAGTCTACAATCAGCCCCAGCATTTT
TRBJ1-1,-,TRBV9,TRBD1,CASSADRLNTEAFF,TGTGCCAGCAGCGCGGACAGGTTGAACACTGAAGCTTTCTTT
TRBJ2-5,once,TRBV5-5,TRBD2,CASSSQYRTSGGRETQYF,TGTGCCAGCAGCTCCCAATATCGGACTAGCGGGGGGAGGGAGACCCAGTACTTC
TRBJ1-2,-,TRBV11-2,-,CASSSYSYGYTF,TGTGCCAGCAGCTCCTACAGCTATGGCTACACCTTC
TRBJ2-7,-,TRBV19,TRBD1,CASSTEGQGAREQYF,TGTGCCAGTAGTACCGAGGGACAGGGGGCGCGAGAGCAGTACTTC
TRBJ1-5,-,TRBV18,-,CASSPPTEGGNQPQHF,TGTGCCAGCTCACCACCTACGGAGGGCGGCAATCAGCCCCAGCATTTT
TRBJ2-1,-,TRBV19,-,CASSIGPQGIGEQFF,TGTGCCAGTAGTATAGGCCCCCAGGGAATTGGAGAGCAGTTCTTC
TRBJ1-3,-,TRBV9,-,CASSPGGLENTIYF,TGTGCCAGCAGCCCCGGGGGATTGGAAAACACCATATATTTT
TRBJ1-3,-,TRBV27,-,CASSPGASGNTIYF,TGTGCCAGCAGTCCAGGGGCCTCTGGAAACACCATATATTTT
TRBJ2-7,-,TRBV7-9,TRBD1,CASSGQGESYEQYF,TGTGCCAGCAGCGGACAGGGCGAATCCTACGAGCAGTACTTC
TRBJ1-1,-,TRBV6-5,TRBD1,CASSPGQGTGFEAFF,TGTGCCAGCAGCCCGGGACAGGGTACGGGGTTTGAAGCTTTCTTT
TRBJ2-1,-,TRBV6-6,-,CASSPLLNEQFF,TGTGCCAGCAGTCCCCTCTTGAATGAGCAGTTCTTC
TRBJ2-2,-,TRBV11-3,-,CASGAGQTLTGELFF,TGTGCCAGCGGAGCGGGACAAACCCTTACCGGGGAGCTGTTTTTT
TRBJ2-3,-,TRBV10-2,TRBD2,CASSIAGGPTTDTQYF,TGCGCCAGCAGTATAGCGGGGGGGCCAACGACAGATACGCAGTATTTT
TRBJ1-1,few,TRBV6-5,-,CASSQVNTEAFF,TGTGCCAGCAGTCAGGTGAACACTGAAGCTTTCTTT
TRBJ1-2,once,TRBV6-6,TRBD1,CASRQGADYGYTF,TGTGCCAGTCGACAGGGGGCGGACTATGGCTACACCTTC